These 31 T cell receptor beta chains originate from one sample sequenced in a study of technical replicates of blood from four donors (dated by TCRdb to 2017 to 2019). To prepare the library, the immunoSEQ multiplex PCR assay was applied. The immuneACCESS repertoire file appears here via TCRdb, limited to in-frame rearrangements. These files lack a portion of the clones; in checked studies, under half of the deficit traces to unresolved V genes, and the cause of the others is not known. For this sample the table gives around 84,000 clones, of which about 97% were detected only once. Less than 0.2% of the sample is in the top ten clones. Source material: T cells isolated from PBMCs. The receptor source for this set is a human donor in good health.

The V and J genes are TRBV27 and TRBJ1-5, with TRBD1 matching 7 bases. Germline values: CDR1 MNHEY, CDR2 SMNVEV (reference sequence). This CDR3 region has 16 residues. V trimming: 5 bases; J trimming: 5 bases; junction bases outside the gene matches: 12. For the CDR3, the DNA is TGTGCCAGCAGTCCCCTCCAGGGGGATTCTTATCAGCCCCAGCATTTT. It translates to CASSPLQGDSYQPQHF.

The V and J genes are TRBV2 and TRBJ2-5, with 11 nucleotides matching TRBD2. The CDR3 is 21 residues long. V was clipped by 2 bases and J by 9 bases; unmatched bases: 26. Germline V CDR1 and CDR2: SNHLY, FYNNEI. CDR3 sequence reads: CASSESALAGGLGTGRRPQYF. The CDR3 DNA is TGTGCCAGCAGTGAATCGGCTCTAGCGGGGGGCCTCGGGACGGGGAGGAGACCCCAGTACTTC.

Regarding this clone: The junction does not match germline at one end; this may be a read error. CDR3 DNA sequence: TGTGCTAGCAGCTTAGGAGGGTACCAAGAGACCCAGTACTTC. Amino acids: CASSLGGYQETQYF. This rearrangement joins TRBV7-7 to TRBJ2-5, with D perhaps TRBD2 (6 bases). Germline CDR1 SSHAT, CDR2 FNYEAQ (reference sequence). This CDR3 has 14 residues.

The chain couples TRBV25-1 to TRBJ1-3; 7 bases fit TRBD1. The CDR3 totals 14 residues. CDR1 and CDR2 from the germline V gene are MGHDK and SYGVNS. The V segment lost 3 bases and the J segment 2 bases; nucleotides outside the gene matches: 1. CDR3 DNA: TGTGCCAGCAGTGACGACAGGGCTGGAAACACCATATATTTT. It specifies CASSDDRAGNTIYF.

V is TRBV5-6 and J is TRBJ2-7, with D perhaps TRBD2 (6 bases). In germline, CDR1 is SGHDT, CDR2 YYEEEE. The CDR3 has 15 residues. V was shortened by 0 bases and J by 4 bases, with 14 bases between the two germline ends. The CDR3 region has the DNA TGTGCCAGCAGCTTGGGGCCGGGGGATGGGTACGAGCAGTACTTC. Protein sequence: CASSLGPGDGYEQYF.

The V call is TRBV19, the J call TRBJ2-1, with 9 bases fitting TRBD2. Germline V CDR1 and CDR2: LNHDA, SQIVND (reference sequence). This CDR3 has 17 residues. Germline trimming cut 0 bases from V and 5 bases from J; bases unmatched to any gene: 8. CDR3 coding DNA: TGTGCCAGTAGTATAGATTCCGCGGGGGGGATTGACAATGAGCAGTTCTTC. It translates to CASSIDSAGGIDNEQFF.

The chain is built from TRBV11-3 and TRBJ2-7, with 7 bases aligning to TRBD1. There are 13 residues in the CDR3. V was clipped by 10 bases and J by 3 bases; unmatched bases: 9. Germline assignment: CDR1 SGHNT and CDR2 YENEEA. The DNA of the CDR3 is TGTGCCACTGCCTACGGGACAGACTACGAGCAGTACTTC. Translating it yields CATAYGTDYEQYF. The variable domain in full, completed from reference TRBV11-3 and TRBJ2-7, reads EAGVVQSPRYKIIEKKQPVAFWCNPISGHNTLYWYLQNLGQGPELLIRYENEEAVDDSQLPKDRFSAERLKGVDSTLKIQPAELGDSAVYLCATAYGTDYEQYFGPGTRLTVT.

The V gene is TRBV6-6, the J gene TRBJ1-1; 7 bases agree with TRBD1. J lost 4 bases, V lost 6 bases, and 5 bases had no gene match. Germline V gene lookup returns CDR1 MNHNY and CDR2 SVGAGI (reference sequence). CDR3 size: 13 residues. CDR3 protein: CASRHQGGTEAFF. CDR3 DNA: TGTGCCAGCAGGCATCAGGGGGGCACTGAAGCTTTCTTT.

In its sample, this clone was seen a few times. This rearrangement joins TRBV19 to TRBJ2-1; a weak D match, TRBD1 (5 bases). V lost 0 bases and J lost 4, with 10 bases in between. The CDR3 covers 15 residues. From germline, CDR1 is LNHDA and CDR2 SQIVND (reference sequence). The CDR3 spells CASSIEHRNYNEQFF. The CDR3 coding sequence is TGTGCCAGTAGTATAGAGCACAGGAATTACAATGAGCAGTTCTTC.

The genes are TRBV27 and TRBJ1-1; 8 bases align to TRBD1. The CDR3 is 15 residues long. The ends lost 5 bases at V and 1 base at J; junction bases unmatched: 6. CDR1 and CDR2 from the germline V gene are MNHEY and SMNVEV (reference sequence). Here the CDR3 reads CASSPMGQENTEAFF. The DNA for the CDR3 is TGTGCCAGCAGTCCTATGGGACAGGAGAACACTGAAGCTTTCTTT.

The chain carries TRBV4-1 and TRBJ1-1; 7 nucleotides agree with TRBD1. Germline values: CDR1 MGHRA, CDR2 YSYEKL. V lost 4 bases to trimming and J lost 4 bases; unmatched junction nucleotides: 3. The CDR3 has 13 residues. CDR3 amino acids: CASSRPGGTEAFF. The CDR3 DNA is TGCGCCAGCAGCCGCCCAGGGGGCACTGAAGCTTTCTTT.

The chain carries TRBV25-1 and TRBJ2-2; maybe TRBD1 (6 bases). V was shortened by 6 bases and J by 5 bases, with 13 bases between the two germline ends. CDR1 is MGHDK, CDR2 SYGVNS, per germline. The CDR3 sequence is 14 residues long. The CDR3 loop is CASRATGSTGELFF. CDR3 coding DNA: TGTGCCAGCAGGGCCACAGGGAGTACCGGGGAGCTGTTTTTT.

CDR3 in amino acids: CASSQDPATAFF. CDR3 coding DNA: TGCGCCAGCAGCCAAGATCCAGCCACAGCGTTCTTC. The rearrangement joins TRBV4-1 to TRBJ2-1; no clear D. V was pared by 0 bases and J by 15 bases, with 12 bases between. Germline loops: CDR1 MGHRA, CDR2 YSYEKL. The CDR3 totals 12 residues.

This clone was observed once. V is TRBV15 and J is TRBJ2-1; no clear D. Germline V gene lookup returns CDR1 LNHNV and CDR2 YYDKDF (reference sequence). V was trimmed by 3 bases and J by 3 bases, leaving 12 bases between them. CDR3 length: 15 amino acids. The CDR3 loop reads CATSRESRGYNEQFF. The CDR3 DNA reads as TGTGCCACCAGCAGGGAGTCAAGAGGCTACAATGAGCAGTTCTTC.

The chain is built from TRBV2 and TRBJ2-3, with 11 bases fitting TRBD2. Germline assignment: CDR1 SNHLY and CDR2 FYNNEI. Unmatched junction bases numbered 10, after V lost 8 bases and J lost 6 bases. This CDR3 comprises 15 residues. DNA of the CDR3: TGTGCCAGCGAAGGGGATAGCGGGGGGGCCGATACGCAGTATTTT. Translated, it gives CASEGDSGGADTQYF.

The rearrangement joins TRBV19 to TRBJ2-3; 12 positions match TRBD2. This CDR3 comprises 14 residues. With V trimmed by 11 bases and J by 5 bases, 8 bases remained unmatched. Germline lookup yields CDR1 LNHDA and CDR2 SQIVND (reference sequence). CDR3 nucleotide sequence: TGTGCCTCGCGTAGACTAGCGGGAGAAGATACGCAGTATTTT. Translated, it gives CASRRLAGEDTQYF.

The V call is TRBV5-6, the J call TRBJ2-7, with TRBD1 matching over 10 bases. Trimming at V came to 4 bases and at J to 2 bases, leaving 15 bases not matched to a gene. This CDR3 comprises 18 residues. Germline V gene lookup returns CDR1 SGHDT and CDR2 YYEEEE. The CDR3 region has the DNA TGTGCCAGCAGCGCCCTTTGGACAGGGGGACCAAAGACCTACGAGCAGTACTTC. This translates into CASSALWTGGPKTYEQYF.

This chain connects TRBV28 to TRBJ1-1, with D possibly matching TRBD1 (5 bases). The V gene lost 6 bases and the J gene lost 2 bases, with 22 bases spanning the gap. Germline CDR1 is MDHEN and CDR2 is SYDVKM. The CDR3 is 17 amino acids. This CDR3 reads CASRRHLLPGRNTEAFF. The CDR3 region has the DNA TGTGCCAGCAGACGTCACCTGTTGCCAGGGCGTAACACTGAAGCTTTCTTT.

This chain connects TRBV7-8 to TRBJ2-5; D is possibly TRBD1 (6 bases). The CDR3 runs 16 residues. With 4 bases removed from V and 5 bases from J, the gap between germline ends came to 20 bases. Germline CDR1 is SGHVS and CDR2 is FQNEAQ. The CDR3 sequence is CASSWGPGHFGETQYF. DNA of the CDR3: TGTGCCAGCAGCTGGGGCCCGGGACATTTCGGTGAGACCCAGTACTTC.

The rearrangement links TRBV27 to TRBJ2-7; 7 bases agree with TRBD1. V lost 8 bases, J lost 2 bases, and 6 bases stayed unmatched. CDR1 and CDR2 from the germline V gene are MNHEY and SMNVEV (reference sequence). This CDR3 is 13 amino acids long. The chain's CDR3 is CASATDRAYEQYF. The DNA for the CDR3 is TGTGCCAGCGCCACCGACAGGGCCTACGAGCAGTACTTC.

The gene calls are TRBV5-6 and TRBJ2-1, with 9 nucleotides matching TRBD1. CDR1 SGHDT and CDR2 YYEEEE come from the germline V gene. The CDR3 covers 14 residues. J gave up 12 bases and V 1 base, and 8 bases lay outside the gene matches. CDR3: CASSLRDRAEGQFF. DNA of the CDR3: TGTGCCAGCAGCTTGAGGGACAGGGCCGAGGGGCAGTTCTTC.

The J gene is TRBJ1-4, the V gene TRBV5-4; perhaps TRBD1 as D (5 bases). Germline V gene data show CDR1 as SGHNT and CDR2 as YYREEE (reference sequence). This CDR3 is 14 amino acids long. Trimming removed 3 bases at V and 7 bases at J, with 13 bases between. CDR3 DNA: TGTGCCAGCAGCTCTGGAGGGACGGGTGAAAAACTGTTTTTT. This translates into CASSSGGTGEKLFF.

This clone was seen just once. The CDR3 coding sequence is TGTGCCAGCAGCTTAGGCAGGGGTGAATTAGAGACCCAGTACTTC. It is translated as CASSLGRGELETQYF. This rearrangement joins TRBV11-1 to TRBJ2-5; D is possibly TRBD1 (6 bases). Deletions cut 1 base from V and 4 bases from J, with 13 bases between. This CDR3 is built from 15 residues. Germline loops: CDR1 SGHAT, CDR2 FQDESV (reference sequence).

The rearrangement links TRBV27 to TRBJ2-4, with a weak D call TRBD1 (5 bases). V lost 5 bases to trimming and J lost 0 bases, with 14 bases between them. This CDR3 has 16 amino acids. CDR1 is MNHEY and CDR2 is SMNVEV in the germline V gene (reference sequence). The CDR3 sequence is CASSPRGLGAKNIQYF. The CDR3 bases are TGTGCCAGCAGTCCAAGGGGCTTGGGAGCCAAAAACATTCAGTACTTC.

The chain recombines TRBV5-1 with TRBJ2-3; weak D call: TRBD2 (5 bases). The CDR3 has 16 amino acids. Between the trimmed V and J ends, which lost 2 bases and 0 bases, there was a span of 13 bases. Germline assignment: CDR1 SGHRS and CDR2 YFSETQ. The CDR3 reads CASSFDGIPSTDTQYF. The CDR3, as DNA: TGCGCCAGCAGCTTCGACGGGATCCCTAGCACAGATACGCAGTATTTT. The variable domain in full, completed from reference TRBV5-1 and TRBJ2-3, reads KAGVTQTPRYLIKTRGQQVTLSCSPISGHRSVSWYQQTPGQGLQFLFEYFSETQRNKGNFPGRFSGRQFSNSRSEMNVSTLELGDSALYLCASSFDGIPSTDTQYFGPGTRLTVL.

The rearrangement joins TRBV5-6 to TRBJ2-5, with 8 nucleotides matching TRBD2. The V and J ends lost 1 base and 4 bases, in that order; junction bases with no gene match: 6. Germline V gene lookup returns CDR1 SGHDT and CDR2 YYEEEE. This CDR3 has 15 residues. The CDR3: CASSLRAGAGETQYF. CDR3 nucleotide sequence: TGTGCCAGCAGCTTGAGAGCGGGAGCGGGAGAGACCCAGTACTTC.

The chain joins TRBV5-1 to TRBJ1-1, with no clear D. The CDR3 is 14 residues long. The V gene lost 5 bases and the J gene lost 4 bases, with 15 bases spanning the gap. Per the germline V gene, CDR1 is SGHRS and CDR2 is YFSETQ. The CDR3 DNA is TGCGCCAGCAGTTACTCCAACAGTGTCACTGAAGCTTTCTTT. Protein product: CASSYSNSVTEAFF.

The CDR3 coding sequence is TGTGCCAGCAGCGGGGGGACAGGGACCCTCTATGGCTACACCTTC. Its protein is CASSGGTGTLYGYTF. The chain carries TRBV5-4 and TRBJ1-2; 9 bases align to TRBD1. The ends lost 4 bases at V and 4 bases at J; junction bases unmatched: 8. The CDR3 is 15 residues long. Germline lookup yields CDR1 SGHNT and CDR2 YYREEE (reference sequence).

The chain uses TRBV19 and TRBJ2-5; 7 bases are a match to TRBD1. The V gene end was trimmed by 2 bases and the J gene end by 0 bases; junction bases not matched to a gene: 3. Germline-derived CDR1 and CDR2 are LNHDA and SQIVND (reference sequence). The CDR3 runs to 15 residues. CDR3 coding DNA: TGTGCCAGTAGTATATTTGGGACAGACCAAGAGACCCAGTACTTC. Its protein is CASSIFGTDQETQYF.

The rearrangement links TRBV29-1 to TRBJ2-7, with 7 bases aligning to TRBD2. The ends lost 5 bases at V and 4 bases at J; junction bases unmatched: 8. The CDR3 runs to 13 residues. Germline loops: CDR1 SQVTM, CDR2 ANQGSEA. CDR3 DNA sequence: TGCAGCGTTTTGGGGGGGGTATCGTACGAGCAGTACTTC. Protein sequence: CSVLGGVSYEQYF.

The rearrangement uses TRBV27 and TRBJ2-2; 9 bases map to TRBD2. Trimming took 5 bases from V and 10 from J; bases not matched to a gene: 20. The CDR3 length is 18 residues. Germline CDR1 reads MNHEY; CDR2 reads SMNVEV (reference sequence). CDR3 in DNA: TGTGCCAGCAGTGCCCCTCTCGCGGGGGGGCTCAAGAGCGAGGAGCTGTTTTTT. This sequence encodes CASSAPLAGGLKSEELFF.